Listed here are 25 T cell receptor beta chains from one sample, sequenced in a study of vaccination effects on CD4 cells after COVID-19. Pools of viral peptides were used by the ViraFEST assay to expand antigen-specific CD4+ T cells ahead of sequencing. Isolating CD4+ T cells followed approximately 11 days of culture. Each participant received a vaccine that was either BNT162b2 or mRNA-1273, given as two doses. These receptors are not linked to any known antigen. Assay used: immunoSEQ multiplex PCR; TCRdb lists only in-frame clones, some missing. The sample holds around 59,000 clones, about 73% seen once. The sequencing used CD4+ T cells from PBMCs cultured with HCoV-OC43 spike peptides, collected after COVID-19 vaccination. Subset reported: HCoV-OC43 spike overlapping peptide pool stimulation. The receptors derive from a human donor who received a COVID-19 vaccine.

This chain uses TRBV7-2 with TRBJ2-1; either TRBD1 or TRBD2 may supply D (5 bases each). Germline CDR1 reads SGHTA; CDR2 reads FQGNSA. The CDR3 runs 11 residues. The V end was cut by 5 bases, the J end by 13 bases, with 12 bases between. CDR3 DNA sequence: TGTGCCAGCAGCCTCGGGGCCCCCCAGTTCTTC. It yields the protein CASSLGAPQFF.

This clone appeared once. The chain combines TRBV7-3 with TRBJ2-1; 10 nucleotides align to TRBD1. Per germline, CDR1 SGHTA and CDR2 FQGTGA. The CDR3 is 19 amino acids. V gave up 0 bases and J gave up 9 bases; unmatched junction bases: 17. The CDR3 DNA reads as TGTGCCAGCAGCTTAACTTCCGCCCGCCTCGGGACAGGGGATAGTGAGCAGTTCTTC. This encodes CASSLTSARLGTGDSEQFF.

This rearrangement joins TRBV6-2 or TRBV6-3 to TRBJ1-2; D uncertain. Germline loops: CDR1 MNHEY, CDR2 SVGEGT. The length of the CDR3 is 13 residues. Between the trimmed V and J ends, which lost 0 bases and 10 bases, there was a span of 12 bases. CDR3 nucleotides: TGTGCCAGCAGTTACTCTGGGGATTCCCTCTACACCTTC. Protein sequence: CASSYSGDSLYTF.

This clone was counted only a few times. This chain connects TRBV6-1 to TRBJ1-2, with D perhaps TRBD1 (5 bases). Deletions cut 2 bases from V and 5 bases from J, with 9 bases between. CDR1 MNHNS and CDR2 SASEGT come from the germline V gene. This CDR3 is built from 13 residues. CDR3 nucleotide sequence: TGTGCCAGCAGTGAATGGGCAGGGTATGGCTACACCTTC. The encoded protein is CASSEWAGYGYTF.

The V and J genes are TRBV6-5 and TRBJ1-5; no firm D call. The germline V gene has CDR1 MNHEY and CDR2 SVGAGI. V gave up 6 bases and J gave up 3 bases, with 15 bases separating them. This CDR3 has 15 amino acids. CDR3 coding DNA: TGTGCCAGCAGAGAGGCAGTTGTTTCCAATCAGCCCCAGCATTTT. It is translated as CASREAVVSNQPQHF.

The chain has TRBV6-5 and TRBJ2-7; 8 bases line up with TRBD1. J was trimmed by 7 bases and V by 2 bases; bases with no gene match: 4. The germline gives CDR1 MNHEY, CDR2 SVGAGI. The CDR3 has 13 amino acids. DNA of the CDR3: TGTGCCAGCAGTTACGACAGGGGTGGGGAGCAGTACGTC. It is translated as CASSYDRGGEQYV.

The chain recombines TRBV4-3 with TRBJ1-1; perhaps TRBD1 as D (5 bases). Between the trimmed V and J ends, which lost 2 bases and 0 bases, there was a span of 10 bases. Germline loops: CDR1 LGHNA, CDR2 YSLEER. This CDR3 contains 15 residues. In DNA, the CDR3 is TGCGCCAGCAGCCAAAACAGGTTAATGAACACTGAAGCTTTCTTT. Its protein product is CASSQNRLMNTEAFF.

J is TRBJ1-3 and V is TRBV7-2; the D gene is possibly TRBD1 (6 bases). Trimming cost V 5 bases and J 3 bases, with 20 bases left between them. The CDR3 covers 17 residues. CDR1 SGHTA and CDR2 FQGNSA come from the germline V gene. The CDR3 coding sequence is TGTGCCAGCAGCAACCTGCCACAGGGTATGGGTGGAAACACCATATATTTT. Protein: CASSNLPQGMGGNTIYF. The entire variable domain, with the rest obtained from reference TRBV7-2 and TRBJ1-3, is as follows: GAGVSQSPSNKVTEKGKDVELRCDPISGHTALYWYRQSLGQGLEFLIYFQGNSAPDKSGLPSDRFSAERTGGSVSTLTIQRTQQEDSAVYLCASSNLPQGMGGNTIYFGEGSWLTVV.

The chain joins TRBV2 to TRBJ1-1; 7 bases agree with TRBD1. V trimming: 5 bases; J trimming: 5 bases; junction bases outside the gene matches: 5. This CDR3 contains 13 residues. Germline V gene sequence: CDR1 SNHLY, CDR2 FYNNEI. The CDR3 nucleotides are TGTGCCAGCAGTTATCAGGGGGAAACTGAAGCTTTCTTT. Its protein product is CASSYQGETEAFF. The entire variable domain, with the rest obtained from reference TRBV2 and TRBJ1-1, is as follows: EPEVTQTPSHQVTQMGQEVILRCVPISNHLYFYWYRQILGQKVEFLVSFYNNEISEKSEIFDDQFSVERPDGSNFTLKIRSTKLEDSAMYFCASSYQGETEAFFGQGTRLTVV.

This chain uses TRBV7-3 with TRBJ2-7; 9 bases are shared with TRBD1. The CDR3 spans 13 residues. V shed 3 bases, J shed 4 bases, and the junction held 1 base outside the gene matches. Germline assignment: CDR1 SGHTA and CDR2 FQGTGA. CDR3 residues: CASSLDRGYEQYV. CDR3 DNA sequence: TGTGCCAGCAGCTTGGACAGGGGTTACGAGCAGTACGTC.

This chain uses TRBV18 with TRBJ1-1; 11 nucleotides agree with TRBD1. The junction had 8 bases not matched to a gene; V was cut back by 5 bases and J by 3 bases. Germline assignment: CDR1 KGHSH and CDR2 LQKENI. The CDR3 totals 16 residues. CDR3 nucleotide sequence: TGTGCCAGCTCATACCTAGGACAGGGGGCCGACACTGAAGCTTTCTTT. It is translated as CASSYLGQGADTEAFF. The complete variable domain, with remaining parts taken from reference TRBV18 and TRBJ1-1, reads NAGVMQNPRHLVRRRGQEARLRCSPMKGHSHVYWYRQLPEEGLKFMVYLQKENIIDESGMPKERFSAEFPKEGPSILRIQQVVRGDSAAYFCASSYLGQGADTEAFFGQGTRLTVV.

CDR3 protein: CASSFWGDQPQHF. The CDR3 bases are TGCGCCAGCAGCTTTTGGGGCGATCAGCCCCAGCATTTT. The chain joins TRBV5-1 to TRBJ1-5, with D possibly TRBD1 on 5 matching bases. V was clipped by 2 bases and J by 5 bases, with 8 bases between them. Looked up from germline, CDR1 is SGHRS and CDR2 is YFSETQ. There are 13 residues in the CDR3.

The chain recombines TRBV3-1 (or the pseudogene TRBV3-2) with TRBJ2-3, with D perhaps matching TRBD2 (6 bases). CDR1 is LGHDT and CDR2 is YNNKEL in the germline V gene (reference sequence). Trimming removed 5 bases from V and 0 bases from J, with 12 bases in between. This CDR3 has 15 residues. As DNA, the CDR3 is TGTGCCAGCAGCGGGGGGAGTCCTAGCACAGATACGCAGTATTTT. Amino acids: CASSGGSPSTDTQYF.

The gene calls are TRBV5-1 and TRBJ1-4; TRBD1 aligns across 7 bases. This CDR3 is built from 16 residues. The ends lost 4 bases at V and 0 bases at J; junction bases unmatched: 6. Germline V CDR1 and CDR2: SGHRS, YFSETQ. The CDR3 loop reads CASSPDRRATNEKLFF. The CDR3 DNA is TGCGCCAGCAGCCCGGACAGGCGTGCAACTAATGAAAAACTGTTTTTT.

This clone was recorded many times. V is TRBV19 and J is TRBJ1-5; no reliable D call. Germline V gene lookup returns CDR1 LNHDA and CDR2 SQIVND (reference sequence). CDR3 length: 14 residues. Trimming took 0 bases from V and 1 from J, leaving 4 bases between them. CDR3 in amino acids: CASSIDRSNQPQHF. The CDR3 region has the DNA TGTGCCAGTAGTATAGACAGGAGCAATCAGCCCCAGCATTTT. The full variable domain, with the rest looked up from reference TRBV19 and TRBJ1-5, is DGGITQSPKYLFRKEGQNVTLSCEQNLNHDAMYWYRQDPGQGLRLIYYSQIVNDFQKGDIAEGYSVSREKKESFPLTVTSAQKNPTAFYLCASSIDRSNQPQHFGDGTRLSIL.

The sample holds one count of this clone. The V and J genes are TRBV3-1 (or the pseudogene TRBV3-2) and TRBJ2-2; the match to TRBD1 covers 8 bases. V lost 3 bases, J lost 4 bases, and 7 bases stayed unmatched. Per germline, CDR1 LGHDT and CDR2 YNNKEL (reference sequence). CDR3 size: 16 residues. The CDR3 coding sequence is TGTGCCAGCAGCCACAGGACAGGGCCGACCACCGGGGAGCTGTTTTTT. The encoded protein is CASSHRTGPTTGELFF.

This clone occurred a few times. The rearrangement uses TRBV7-2 and TRBJ1-5; a possible D gene is TRBD1 (6 bases). The CDR3 extends over 15 amino acids. Trimming cost V 5 bases and J 6 bases, with 17 bases left between them. Germline lookup yields CDR1 SGHTA and CDR2 FQGNSA. CDR3 DNA sequence: TGTGCCAGCAGCCCCAGCGGGGGCTTCATTCAGCCCCAGCATTTT. Amino acid sequence: CASSPSGGFIQPQHF.

The V and J genes are TRBV10-1 and TRBJ2-1; the D is unclear. Per the germline V gene, CDR1 is WNHNN and CDR2 is SYGVQD (reference sequence). The V and J ends lost 2 bases and 0 bases respectively, with 5 bases between them. The CDR3 has 14 residues. The CDR3 spells CASSEAVSYNEQFF. Here the CDR3 DNA reads TGCGCCAGCAGTGAGGCGGTCTCCTACAATGAGCAGTTCTTC.

The rearrangement joins TRBV19 to TRBJ1-2, with 7 positions matching TRBD1. The germline gives CDR1 LNHDA, CDR2 SQIVND (reference sequence). Trimming at V came to 4 bases and at J to 4 bases, leaving 6 bases not matched to a gene. The CDR3 has 14 amino acids. The DNA for the CDR3 is TGTGCCAGTAGTACCCGGGACAGACTCTATGGCTACACCTTC. Translated, it gives CASSTRDRLYGYTF.

This chain links TRBV5-1 with TRBJ2-3; D is possibly TRBD1 (6 bases). CDR1 and CDR2 (germline): SGHRS, YFSETQ. This CDR3 region has 15 residues. Trimming pared 0 bases from V and 1 base from J, leaving 9 bases between. The CDR3 loop is CASSLGQVGTDTQYF. The CDR3, as DNA: TGCGCCAGCAGCTTGGGACAGGTTGGCACAGATACGCAGTATTTT.

This clone was detected a few times. The chain joins TRBV7-3 to TRBJ2-1; 9 bases align to TRBD1. The V segment lost 5 bases and the J segment 8 bases; nucleotides outside the gene matches: 10. In germline, CDR1 is SGHTA, CDR2 FQGTGA. The CDR3 has 15 amino acids. The CDR3 protein is CASSHGTGYGDEQFF. CDR3 in DNA: TGTGCCAGCAGCCACGGGACAGGGTACGGGGATGAGCAGTTCTTC. Together with reference TRBV7-3 and TRBJ2-1, the CDR3 gives the full variable domain: GAGVSQTPSNKVTEKGKYVELRCDPISGHTALYWYRQSLGQGPEFLIYFQGTGAADDSGLPNDRFFAVRPEGSVSTLKIQRTERGDSAVYLCASSHGTGYGDEQFFGPGTRLTVL.

This rearrangement joins TRBV19 to TRBJ1-4, with D unclear. Germline loops: CDR1 LNHDA, CDR2 SQIVND (reference sequence). This CDR3 has 15 residues. V was clipped by 1 base and J by 4 bases, with 10 bases between them. The CDR3 DNA follows: TGTGCCAGTAGTATAGTTCGGCGCCATAATGAAAAACTGTTTTTT. Amino acids: CASSIVRRHNEKLFF. Based on the CDR3 plus reference TRBV19 and TRBJ1-4, the full variable domain is DGGITQSPKYLFRKEGQNVTLSCEQNLNHDAMYWYRQDPGQGLRLIYYSQIVNDFQKGDIAEGYSVSREKKESFPLTVTSAQKNPTAFYLCASSIVRRHNEKLFFGSGTQLSVL.

The V call is TRBV6-5, the J call TRBJ1-1; a weak D match, TRBD1 (6 bases). V lost 5 bases, J lost 7 bases, and 20 bases lay in between. Germline values: CDR1 MNHEY, CDR2 SVGAGI. This CDR3 has 15 amino acids. DNA of the CDR3: TGTGCCAGCAGTCCACCTAGGGGACACCAGAATGAAGCTTTCTTT. Residues: CASSPPRGHQNEAFF.

This chain joins TRBV5-5 and TRBJ1-4; D gene ambiguous. Germline V gene sequence: CDR1 SGHKS, CDR2 YYEKEE (reference sequence). The CDR3 is made up of 13 amino acids. Trimming removed 2 bases from V and 12 bases from J, with 14 bases in between. CDR3 region: CASSFPKAAELFF. CDR3 bases: TGTGCCAGCAGCTTCCCGAAAGCAGCGGAACTGTTTTTT.

The V and J genes are TRBV6-5 and TRBJ2-7, with D tentatively TRBD1 (6 bases). Trimming stripped 6 bases from V and 0 bases from J, with 6 bases between. CDR1 and CDR2 from the germline V gene are MNHEY and SVGAGI. This CDR3 has 12 amino acids. CDR3 in amino acids: CASRGASYEQYV. The CDR3 DNA reads TGTGCCAGCAGGGGGGCCTCCTACGAGCAGTACGTC.